The rows below give T cell receptor beta chains drawn from one sample of a study of shared clonotypes between healthy human individuals. Produced via immunoSEQ multiplex PCR; TCRdb's table is partial and in-frame only. Here the sample spans roughly 2.5 million clones, more than 80% being singletons. The sequencing input was naive CD4+ T cells sorted from blood. The receptors stem from a man aged 18 to 29 in good health. Both conserved end residues are part of each CDR3. A D gene is named only where the DNA matches it firmly. Clone size, where shown, is once, few, many, or a class for clones that have expanded.

CDR3: CASSSSAGATGELFF; DNA: TGTGCCAGCAGCTCCTCCGCGGGGGCCACCGGGGAGCTGTTTTTT; J: TRBJ2-2; size: -; V: TRBV11-3; D: -
CDR3: CASKSEGLGGTEAFF; DNA: TGTGCCAGCAAAAGTGAGGGCCTCGGTGGTACTGAAGCTTTCTTT; J: TRBJ1-1; size: -; V: TRBV2; D: -
CDR3: CAISERPTYEQYF; DNA: TGTGCCATCAGTGAGCGGCCTACCTACGAGCAGTACTTC; J: TRBJ2-7; size: -; V: TRBV10-3; D: -
CDR3: CAWRISYGVEQYF; DNA: TGTGCCTGGAGGATCTCATACGGGGTCGAGCAGTACTTC; J: TRBJ2-7; size: -; V: TRBV30; D: -
CDR3: CAISESGMGEKLFF; DNA: TGTGCCATCAGTGAGTCCGGGATGGGCGAAAAACTGTTTTTT; J: TRBJ1-4; size: few; V: TRBV10-3; D: -
CDR3: CASSFSGWEQYF; DNA: TGCGCCAGCAGCTTTTCCGGCTGGGAGCAGTACTTC; J: TRBJ2-7; size: -; V: TRBV5-1; D: -
CDR3: CAISLDRNTEAFF; DNA: TGTGCCATCAGTCTGGACAGGAACACTGAAGCTTTCTTT; J: TRBJ1-1; size: few; V: TRBV10-3; D: -
CDR3: CASSTEGGSNQPQHF; DNA: TGTGCCAGTAGTACGGAAGGGGGTAGCAATCAGCCCCAGCATTTT; J: TRBJ1-5; size: -; V: TRBV19; D: -
CDR3: CASSRRGQGQGAYEQYF; DNA: TGCGCCAGCAGCCGTCGAGGGCAGGGACAGGGGGCCTACGAGCAGTACTTC; J: TRBJ2-7; size: -; V: TRBV5-1; D: TRBD1
CDR3: CASSLRLAGRYEQYF; DNA: TGTGCCAGCAGTTTACGGCTAGCGGGACGCTACGAGCAGTACTTC; J: TRBJ2-7; size: -; V: TRBV27; D: TRBD2
CDR3: CASSPPGTLKSYNEQFF; DNA: TGTGCCAGCTCACCACCCGGGACACTAAAGTCCTACAATGAGCAGTTCTTC; J: TRBJ2-1; size: -; V: TRBV18; D: -
CDR3: CASSSGTGNYEQYF; DNA: TGTGCCAGCAGCTCGGGGACAGGTAACTACGAGCAGTACTTC; J: TRBJ2-7; size: -; V: TRBV7-9; D: TRBD1
CDR3: CASSYPLTGNPGYTF; DNA: TGTGCCAGCAGCTATCCCCTTACAGGGAATCCGGGCTACACCTTC; J: TRBJ1-2; size: -; V: TRBV7-9; D: -
CDR3: CASSRGGGGAHEQYF; DNA: TGTGCCAGCTCACGAGGTGGCGGGGGGGCCCACGAGCAGTACTTC; J: TRBJ2-7; size: -; V: TRBV18; D: TRBD2
CDR3: CASSRSGRTNEQFF; DNA: TGTGCCAGCAGCAGATCGGGTCGCACCAATGAGCAGTTCTTC; J: TRBJ2-1; size: -; V: TRBV11-2; D: -
CDR3: CAWTQGDRGFGDTQYF; DNA: TGTGCCTGGACCCAGGGCGACAGGGGGTTTGGAGATACGCAGTATTTT; J: TRBJ2-3; size: few; V: TRBV30; D: TRBD1
CDR3: CASSRDRGTTEAFF; DNA: TGTGCCAGCAGTAGAGACAGGGGCACCACTGAAGCTTTCTTT; J: TRBJ1-1; size: -; V: TRBV6-6; D: TRBD1
CDR3: CASSLDTVPPTGELFF; DNA: TGTGCCAGCAGCTTAGATACAGTACCTCCTACCGGGGAGCTGTTTTTT; J: TRBJ2-2; size: -; V: TRBV7-2; D: -
CDR3: CASRDRDVPTNEKLFF; DNA: TGTGCCAGCAGGGACCGGGACGTCCCAACTAATGAAAAACTGTTTTTT; J: TRBJ1-4; size: -; V: TRBV2; D: -
CDR3: CASRDRETDRGNTIYF; DNA: TGTGCCAGCAGGGACCGAGAAACGGACAGGGGAAACACCATATATTTT; J: TRBJ1-3; size: -; V: TRBV7-9; D: TRBD1
CDR3: CASSYSEQTQGTQYF; DNA: TGTGCCAGCAGTTACTCGGAACAGACTCAGGGTACGCAGTATTTT; J: TRBJ2-3; size: -; V: TRBV6-5; D: -
CDR3: CASSAPQPQHF; DNA: TGTGCCAGCAGTGCCCCGCAGCCCCAGCATTTT; J: TRBJ1-5; size: -; V: TRBV6-1; D: -
CDR3: CASSPGTGGFSDTQYF; DNA: TGCGCCAGCAGCCCTGGGACAGGGGGATTTTCAGATACGCAGTATTTT; J: TRBJ2-3; size: -; V: TRBV5-1; D: TRBD1
CDR3: CASSELPLTKNIQYF; DNA: TGTGCCAGCAGTGAACTACCACTAACCAAAAACATTCAGTACTTC; J: TRBJ2-4; size: -; V: TRBV6-1; D: -
CDR3: CASSGGGKGFQETQYF; DNA: TGTGCCAGCAGCGGAGGGGGGAAGGGCTTCCAAGAGACCCAGTACTTC; J: TRBJ2-5; size: once; V: TRBV11-2; D: -
CDR3: CASNRQGSTYEQYF; DNA: TGCGCCAGCAATCGACAGGGGTCAACCTACGAGCAGTACTTC; J: TRBJ2-7; size: -; V: TRBV6-6; D: TRBD1
CDR3: CASSQGVSGSGMDTQYF; DNA: TGTGCCAGCAGCCAAGGGGTTAGCGGGAGTGGCATGGATACGCAGTATTTT; J: TRBJ2-3; size: once; V: TRBV14; D: TRBD2
CDR3: CAISDPDRISYEQYF; DNA: TGTGCCATCAGTGATCCTGACAGGATCTCCTACGAGCAGTACTTC; J: TRBJ2-7; size: -; V: TRBV10-3; D: -
CDR3: CASSLHWNTEAFF; DNA: TGCGCCAGCAGCTTGCACTGGAACACTGAAGCTTTCTTT; J: TRBJ1-1; size: -; V: TRBV5-1; D: -
CDR3: CASSQGGAGRSSYEQYF; DNA: TGTGCCAGCAGCCAAGGAGGAGCGGGGCGCAGCTCCTACGAGCAGTACTTC; J: TRBJ2-7; size: -; V: TRBV14; D: TRBD2
CDR3: CASSPRDRGRSNEKLFF; DNA: TGTGCCAGCAGTCCCAGGGACAGGGGGCGTTCGAATGAAAAACTGTTTTTT; J: TRBJ1-4; size: once; V: TRBV27; D: TRBD1
CDR3: CAWGGTKNYGYTF; DNA: TGTGCCTGGGGGGGGACAAAGAACTATGGCTACACCTTC; J: TRBJ1-2; size: -; V: TRBV30; D: -
CDR3: CASFDRRSTDTQYF; DNA: TGTGCCAGCTTTGACAGGAGAAGCACAGATACGCAGTATTTT; J: TRBJ2-3; size: -; V: TRBV18; D: -
CDR3: CASNTGGGATGELFF; DNA: TGTGCCAGCAACACCGGCGGCGGGGCGACCGGGGAGCTGTTTTTT; J: TRBJ2-2; size: -; V: TRBV11-2; D: -
CDR3: CASSFGTSGGANRNEQFF; DNA: TGCGCCAGCAGCTTTGGGACTAGCGGGGGGGCAAATCGGAATGAGCAGTTCTTC; J: TRBJ2-1; size: -; V: TRBV5-1; D: TRBD2
CDR3: CASSLPLRQGSMNTEAFF; DNA: TGTGCCAGCAGCTTACCCCTCCGACAGGGATCTATGAACACTGAAGCTTTCTTT; J: TRBJ1-1; size: -; V: TRBV11-2; D: TRBD1